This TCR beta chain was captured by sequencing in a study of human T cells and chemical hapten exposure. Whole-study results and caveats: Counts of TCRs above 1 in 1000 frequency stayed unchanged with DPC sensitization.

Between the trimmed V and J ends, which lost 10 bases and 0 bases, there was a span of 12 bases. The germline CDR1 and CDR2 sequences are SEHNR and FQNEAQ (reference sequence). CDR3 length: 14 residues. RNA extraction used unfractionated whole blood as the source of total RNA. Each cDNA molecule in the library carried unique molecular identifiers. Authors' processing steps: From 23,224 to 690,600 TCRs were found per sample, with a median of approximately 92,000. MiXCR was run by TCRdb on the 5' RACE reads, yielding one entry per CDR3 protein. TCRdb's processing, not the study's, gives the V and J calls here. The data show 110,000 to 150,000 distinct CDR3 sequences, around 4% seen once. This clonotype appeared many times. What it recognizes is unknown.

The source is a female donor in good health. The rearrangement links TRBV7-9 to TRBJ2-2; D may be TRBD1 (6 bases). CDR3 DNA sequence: TGTGCCACCACGACAGGAACGAACACCGGGGAGCTGTTTTTT. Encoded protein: CATTTGTNTGELFF. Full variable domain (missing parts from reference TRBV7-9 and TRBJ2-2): DTGVSQNPRHKITKRGQNVTFRCDPISEHNRLYWYRQTLGQGPEFLTYFQNEAQLEKSRLLSDRFSAERPKGSFSTLEIQRTEQGDSAMYLCATTTGTNTGELFFGEGSRLTVL.